The 26 T cell receptor beta chains reported below all come from one sample, sequenced in a study of blood T cell repertoires in COVID-19. The method was immunoSEQ multiplex PCR; TCRdb's version includes in-frame clones alone and lacks a portion of them. The sample includes about 75,000 clones, around 90% of them seen just once. What was sequenced was peripheral blood. These receptors all stem from a human donor in a cohort sampled during active COVID-19.

This clone was seen a handful of times. The chain combines TRBV7-2 with TRBJ2-1; weak D call: TRBD1 (6 bases). There are 18 residues in the CDR3. With 2 bases removed from V and 0 bases from J, the gap between germline ends came to 17 bases. Germline V gene data show CDR1 as SGHTA and CDR2 as FQGNSA. CDR3 DNA sequence: TGTGCCAGCAGCTTACGCACGAACAGGGCCAGCTCCTACAATGAGCAGTTCTTC. Protein sequence: CASSLRTNRASSYNEQFF.

The chain couples TRBV5-1 to TRBJ2-1; TRBD1 aligns across 7 bases. This CDR3 has 14 amino acids. Germline V gene data show CDR1 as SGHRS and CDR2 as YFSETQ. The V and J ends lost 4 bases and 8 bases, in that order; junction bases with no gene match: 9. The CDR3 nucleotides read TGCGCCAGCAGCCTCCAGAGGGGGCTCTATGAGCAGTTCTTC. This encodes CASSLQRGLYEQFF. Combining the CDR3 with reference TRBV5-1 and TRBJ2-1 gives the whole variable domain KAGVTQTPRYLIKTRGQQVTLSCSPISGHRSVSWYQQTPGQGLQFLFEYFSETQRNKGNFPGRFSGRQFSNSRSEMNVSTLELGDSALYLCASSLQRGLYEQFFGPGTRLTVL.

J is TRBJ2-7 and V is TRBV11-2, with 8 bases lining up with TRBD2. Germline V gene data show CDR1 as SGHAT and CDR2 as FQNNGV. CDR3 length: 15 amino acids. V gave up 0 bases and J gave up 6 bases; unmatched junction bases: 7. CDR3 amino acids: CASSLDRAGGSEQYF. The CDR3, as DNA: TGTGCCAGCAGCTTAGATCGGGCGGGAGGAAGCGAGCAGTACTTC.

The chain combines TRBV15 with TRBJ1-1; 7 nucleotides match TRBD1. Germline V gene sequence: CDR1 LNHNV, CDR2 YYDKDF (reference sequence). The CDR3 is 13 residues long. The V and J ends lost 2 bases and 5 bases, in that order; junction bases with no gene match: 2. The CDR3 DNA sequence: TGTGCCACCAGCAGATCAGGGGGTACTGAAGCTTTCTTT. It codes for CATSRSGGTEAFF.

This clone was detected once. The chain combines TRBV6-5 with TRBJ1-2; TRBD1 agrees at 11 bases. CDR1 is MNHEY, CDR2 SVGAGI, per germline. V gave up 3 bases and J gave up 6 bases; unmatched junction bases: 6. The CDR3 is made up of 15 amino acids. CDR3 nucleotide sequence: TGTGCCAGCAGTTATCCGGGACAGGGGGGGGATGGCTACACCTTC. Protein sequence: CASSYPGQGGDGYTF.

This sequence joins TRBV7-7 and TRBJ2-3; 8 nucleotides agree with TRBD1. The V gene's germline CDR1 is SSHAT and CDR2 FNYEAQ (reference sequence). Trimming took 6 bases from V and 0 from J; bases not matched to a gene: 5. CDR3 size: 15 residues. The DNA of the CDR3 is TGTGCCAGCAGTTTGAGGACAGGGAGCACAGATACGCAGTATTTT. It translates to CASSLRTGSTDTQYF.

The sample holds one count of this clone. V is TRBV7-2 and J is TRBJ2-5, with D possibly TRBD2 on 7 matching bases. Germline CDR1 and CDR2: SGHTA and FQGNSA. V shed 6 bases and J shed 7 bases, with 21 bases lying between them. This CDR3 is built from 15 residues. DNA for the CDR3: TGTGCCAGCAGTTTCGGGGGGCCGGTCGGAGGGACCCAGTACTTC. Protein product: CASSFGGPVGGTQYF.

This clone is medium-sized in the sample. DNA of the CDR3: TGTGCCAGCAGTTTCCGACTAGGCTCCTACGAGCAGTACTTC. Translation gives CASSFRLGSYEQYF. J is TRBJ2-7 and V is TRBV27; D possibly corresponds to TRBD2 (6 bases). Germline loops: CDR1 MNHEY, CDR2 SMNVEV (reference sequence). This CDR3 has 14 amino acids. Between the trimmed V and J ends, which lost 3 bases and 0 bases, there was a span of 9 bases.

The CDR3 protein is CASSVSVNTEAFF. In DNA, the CDR3 is TGTGCCAGCAGTGTTTCGGTGAACACTGAAGCTTTCTTT. The J gene is TRBJ1-1, the V gene TRBV6-4; D is unclear. Germline CDR1 MRHNA, CDR2 SNTAGT. This CDR3 has 13 residues. With 4 bases removed from V and 0 bases from J, the gap between germline ends came to 6 bases.

This sequence joins TRBV30 and TRBJ2-7; 8 bases agree with TRBD1. V was pared by 5 bases and J by 6 bases, with 9 bases of the junction left unmatched. Looked up from germline, CDR1 is GTSNPN and CDR2 is SVGIG (reference sequence). There are 13 residues in the CDR3. The CDR3 protein is CAWSTQGAREQYF. Written as DNA, the CDR3 is TGTGCCTGGTCGACCCAGGGGGCTCGCGAGCAGTACTTC.

This chain links TRBV19 with TRBJ1-5; D may be TRBD1 (5 bases). The germline CDR1 and CDR2 sequences are LNHDA and SQIVND (reference sequence). The CDR3 has 15 amino acids. The V and J ends lost 4 bases and 0 bases respectively, with 10 bases between them. The CDR3 DNA reads as TGTGCCAGTAGTAGCGCAGGGAATAGCAATCAGCCCCAGCATTTT. This encodes CASSSAGNSNQPQHF. Full variable domain (missing parts from reference TRBV19 and TRBJ1-5): DGGITQSPKYLFRKEGQNVTLSCEQNLNHDAMYWYRQDPGQGLRLIYYSQIVNDFQKGDIAEGYSVSREKKESFPLTVTSAQKNPTAFYLCASSSAGNSNQPQHFGDGTRLSIL.

The genes are TRBV27 and TRBJ2-7, with TRBD2 matching 7 bases. Germline V gene sequence: CDR1 MNHEY, CDR2 SMNVEV (reference sequence). The CDR3 spans 12 residues. The trim removed 7 bases at V and 5 bases at J, leaving 5 bases unmatched. The chain's CDR3 is CASKGGGHEQYF. For the CDR3, the DNA is TGTGCCAGCAAGGGCGGGGGACACGAGCAGTACTTC.

The V and J genes are TRBV4-1 and TRBJ2-3; 10 bases are a match to TRBD2. CDR3 length: 16 amino acids. V shed 2 bases and J 1 base; nucleotides not matched to a gene: 3. CDR1 is MGHRA and CDR2 is YSYEKL in the germline V gene. CDR3 in amino acids: CASSQPAGGGTDTQYF. The CDR3, as DNA: TGCGCCAGCAGCCAACCAGCGGGAGGGGGCACAGATACGCAGTATTTT.

The chain is built from TRBV5-1 and TRBJ1-6, with 7 positions matching TRBD1. The length of the CDR3 is 16 residues. CDR1 and CDR2 (germline): SGHRS, YFSETQ. Losses at the gene ends were 0 bases for V and 6 bases for J; bases not matched to a gene: 6. CDR3 nucleotides: TGCGCCAGCAGCTTGGCGGTTTGGGACAGTAATTCACCCCTCCACTTT. This codes for CASSLAVWDSNSPLHF. The full variable domain, its missing parts supplied by reference TRBV5-1 and TRBJ1-6, is KAGVTQTPRYLIKTRGQQVTLSCSPISGHRSVSWYQQTPGQGLQFLFEYFSETQRNKGNFPGRFSGRQFSNSRSEMNVSTLELGDSALYLCASSLAVWDSNSPLHFGNGTRLTVT.

The rearrangement uses TRBV4-3 and TRBJ2-5, with D tentatively TRBD1 (6 bases). V dropped 1 base and J dropped 3 bases, with 9 bases sitting between them. Germline V gene data show CDR1 as LGHNA and CDR2 as YSLEER. The CDR3 has 14 amino acids. The CDR3 sequence is CASSQVTGEETQYF. In DNA, the CDR3 is TGCGCCAGCAGCCAAGTGACAGGCGAAGAGACCCAGTACTTC.

This chain's CDR3 is CAWSTHRDRTEAFF. The CDR3 bases are TGTGCCTGGAGTACGCACAGGGATCGTACTGAAGCTTTCTTT. This chain joins TRBV30 and TRBJ1-1, with D possibly TRBD1 on 6 matching bases. Germline V gives CDR1 GTSNPN, CDR2 SVGIG (reference sequence). The CDR3 contains 14 residues. Trimming cost V 2 bases and J 5 bases, with 15 bases left between them.

The V gene is TRBV19, the J gene TRBJ1-2; 8 positions agree with TRBD1. This CDR3 is 14 amino acids long. The J segment lost 3 bases and the V segment lost 4 bases, leaving 4 bases of the junction unmatched. Germline V gene sequence: CDR1 LNHDA, CDR2 SQIVND (reference sequence). The CDR3 spells CASSSGQGHYGYTF. For the CDR3, the DNA is TGTGCCAGTAGTAGCGGACAGGGCCACTATGGCTACACCTTC.

The chain joins TRBV6-2 or TRBV6-3 to TRBJ1-4; TRBD1 aligns across 7 bases. The trim removed 5 bases at V and 8 bases at J, leaving 8 bases unmatched. The germline CDR1 and CDR2 sequences are MNHEY and SVGEGT. The CDR3 has 14 residues. The CDR3 nucleotides read TGTGCCAGCAGTCACAGGGGAGGTGAGGAAAAACTGTTTTTT. It translates to CASSHRGGEEKLFF.

This chain connects TRBV9 to TRBJ1-1; 10 bases are shared with TRBD1. J gave up 0 bases and V 6 bases, and 5 bases lay outside the gene matches. The CDR3 is made up of 15 amino acids. CDR1 and CDR2 from the germline V gene are SGDLS and YYNGEE. For the CDR3, the DNA is TGTGCCAGCACCTTGGGACAGGGGATGAACACTGAAGCTTTCTTT. This translates into CASTLGQGMNTEAFF.

The chain couples TRBV7-2 to TRBJ1-6; weak D call: TRBD1 (6 bases). Trimming pared 5 bases from V and 4 bases from J, leaving 12 bases between. Germline V gives CDR1 SGHTA, CDR2 FQGNSA. The CDR3 is made up of 15 amino acids. CDR3 residues: CASSPGADYNSPLHF. For the CDR3, the DNA is TGTGCCAGCAGCCCAGGGGCAGATTATAATTCACCCCTCCACTTT.

The chain is built from TRBV5-8 and TRBJ1-5; D unresolved. Trimming shortened V by 2 bases and J by 0 bases, and 3 bases separated the two germline ends. The CDR3 is 13 amino acids. The germline gives CDR1 SGHTS, CDR2 YDEGEE. DNA of the CDR3: TGTGCCAGCAGCTTCTATAGCAATCAGCCCCAGCATTTT. Its protein is CASSFYSNQPQHF. The entire variable domain, with the rest obtained from reference TRBV5-8 and TRBJ1-5, is as follows: EAGVTQSPTHLIKTRGQQATLRCSPISGHTSVYWYQQALGLGLQFLLWYDEGEERNRGNFPPRFSGRQFPNYSSELNVNALELEDSALYLCASSFYSNQPQHFGDGTRLSIL.

V gene TRBV7-8 combines with J gene TRBJ1-2; weak D call: TRBD1 (6 bases). Germline CDR1 reads SGHVS; CDR2 reads FQNEAQ. Trimming removed 2 bases from V and 2 bases from J, with 12 bases in between. This CDR3 region has 15 residues. DNA for the CDR3: TGTGCCAGCAGCTTACAGGGGTGGTTCAACTATGGCTACACCTTC. Residues: CASSLQGWFNYGYTF.

The V and J genes are TRBV7-2 and TRBJ2-1; a weak D match, TRBD1 (5 bases). V was shortened by 2 bases and J by 3 bases, with 11 bases between the two germline ends. Per the germline V gene, CDR1 is SGHTA and CDR2 is FQGNSA. This CDR3 is 15 amino acids long. CDR3: CASSLQGAVYNEQFF. CDR3 DNA sequence: TGTGCCAGCAGCTTACAAGGGGCCGTCTACAATGAGCAGTTCTTC.

This clone has only one observation. In DNA, the CDR3 is TGCGCCAGCAGCCAAGCGGGGGGGGCCCTTTTGACTAATGAAAAACTGTTTTTT. Translation: CASSQAGGALLTNEKLFF. The chain is built from TRBV4-3 and TRBJ1-4; D perhaps matches TRBD1 (6 bases). V lost 1 base and J 2 bases, leaving 17 bases between the germline ends. Germline CDR1 is LGHNA and CDR2 is YSLEER. The CDR3 runs to 18 residues.

The rearrangement links TRBV28 to TRBJ2-5, with 12 bases fitting TRBD2. V shed 9 bases, J shed 2 bases, and the junction held 13 bases outside the gene matches. Looked up from germline, CDR1 is MDHEN and CDR2 is SYDVKM. This CDR3 is built from 17 residues. This CDR3 is CASVTSGRYDRQETQYF. The DNA of the CDR3 is TGTGCCAGTGTCACTAGCGGGAGGTACGATCGGCAAGAGACCCAGTACTTC.

This rearrangement joins TRBV10-3 to TRBJ2-5; perhaps TRBD1 as D (6 bases). There are 14 residues in the CDR3. Deletions cut 3 bases from V and 7 bases from J, with 15 bases between. Germline CDR1 and CDR2: ENHRY and SYGVKD. The CDR3 DNA reads TGTGCCATCAGTGATGGGCAAACCAGGGGGACCCAGTACTTC. Translating it yields CAISDGQTRGTQYF.